Following are 3 T cell receptor beta chains from one sample sequenced in a study of T cells in Graves' hyperthyroidism and ophthalmopathy. Researchers took RNA transcripts and amplified the TCR beta CDR3 regions from them. First-round RT-PCR of the TCR CDR3 relied on the HTBI primer set. TCRdb analysed the multiplex PCR reads with MiXCR anew, one entry per CDR3 protein. The data show fewer than 750,000 distinct CDR3 sequences, roughly 15% seen once. The sample consisted of blood. These receptors came from a woman aged 40 to 49 with Graves' ophthalmopathy.

In its sample, this clonotype was seen a few times. DNA of the CDR3: TGTGCCAGCAGCTTAGCGCTTTTGGATACGCAGTATTTT. Residues: CASSLALLDTQYF. The chain has TRBV7-2 and TRBJ2-3; D remains unclear. Trimming took 0 bases from V and 6 from J, leaving 7 bases between them. The germline gives CDR1 SGHTA, CDR2 FQGNSA. The CDR3 is 13 amino acids.

The sample holds many counts of this clonotype. This chain joins TRBV20-1 and TRBJ2-5; no clear D gene. Trimming shortened V by 0 bases and J by 0 bases, and 5 bases separated the two germline ends. CDR1 is DFQATT, CDR2 SNEGSKA, per germline (reference sequence). CDR3 length equals 13 residues. The CDR3 nucleotides read TGCAGTGCTAGAGAGATATACCAAGAGACCCAGTACTTC. Its protein is CSAREIYQETQYF.

The chain carries TRBV5-1 and TRBJ1-1; 9 bases are shared with TRBD1. The junction had 4 bases not matched to a gene; V was cut back by 3 bases and J by 1 base. Germline V gene lookup returns CDR1 SGHRS and CDR2 YFSETQ. The CDR3 has 15 residues. DNA of the CDR3: TGCGCCAGCAGCTCACAGGGGGCTCCGAACACTGAAGCTTTCTTT. It translates to CASSSQGAPNTEAFF. Full variable domain (missing parts from reference TRBV5-1 and TRBJ1-1): KAGVTQTPRYLIKTRGQQVTLSCSPISGHRSVSWYQQTPGQGLQFLFEYFSETQRNKGNFPGRFSGRQFSNSRSEMNVSTLELGDSALYLCASSSQGAPNTEAFFGQGTRLTVV.